The T cell receptor beta chain described here comes from a study of cytomegalovirus exposure and HLA in healthy donors. Study-wide results and limits: Common viral pathogens were later found to be apparently linked to several of the most significant clusters. The study designated 150 to 200 TCR beta chains cytomegalovirus-associated. In vitro, a few CMV-associated chains proved specific for CMV antigens. The authors later found TCR association rates varying by HLA locus, with DRB1 most and HLA-C fewest.

The PCR made use of 60 Vbeta and 13 Jbeta primers. Clones were sequenced by immunoSEQ multiplex PCR, and TCRdb holds only the in-frame ones, with some missing. The profile shows 200,000 to 250,000 clones, more than 65% of them singletons. This clone has just a few counts. Its antigen is unknown. Germline CDR1 is MNHEY and CDR2 is SVGAGI. The CDR3 extends over 16 amino acids. V was clipped by 2 bases and J by 3 bases; unmatched bases: 8. Sequencing was done on a sample of PBMCs. The chain couples TRBV6-5 to TRBJ1-1; TRBD1 aligns across 8 bases. This clonotype was obtained from a woman aged 25 to 39 in good health and CMV-seronegative. The CDR3 protein is CASSYNRGVMDTEAFF. The CDR3 nucleotides read TGTGCCAGCAGTTACAACAGGGGGGTGATGGACACTGAAGCTTTCTTT.